This T cell receptor beta chain was profiled in a study of regulatory T cells in long-lasting Graves disease. As for time point: newly diagnosed GD, antithyroid drugs for less than 3 months. After RNA was extracted from PBMCs, the TCR library was made from it. The germline V gene has CDR1 MGHRA and CDR2 YSYEKL. This CDR3 is 14 amino acids long. Trimming stripped 1 base from V and 4 bases from J, with 10 bases between. Sequencing libraries for TCR beta were prepared with iRepertoire HTBI primers and Arm-PCR of CDR3 regions. TCRdb re-analysed the multiplex PCR reads in MiXCR, keeping a single row per CDR3 protein. The sample has about 220,000 distinct CDR3 sequences, roughly a fifth seen once; the top ten hold approximately 12%. This clonotype has more than one count but fewer than ten. The sample also formed part of further work on T cells in Graves' hyperthyroidism and ophthalmopathy.

Sample: peripheral blood mononuclear cells (PBMCs), taken at new diagnosis, from a patient treated with antithyroid drugs. V and J are TRBV4-1 and TRBJ1-1, with D perhaps matching TRBD1 (6 bases). The clonotype originates from a woman between 25 and 40 years old with Graves disease. CDR3: CASSQGAGVTEAFF. As DNA, the CDR3 is TGCGCCAGCAGCCAAGGGGCAGGGGTCACTGAAGCTTTCTTT.